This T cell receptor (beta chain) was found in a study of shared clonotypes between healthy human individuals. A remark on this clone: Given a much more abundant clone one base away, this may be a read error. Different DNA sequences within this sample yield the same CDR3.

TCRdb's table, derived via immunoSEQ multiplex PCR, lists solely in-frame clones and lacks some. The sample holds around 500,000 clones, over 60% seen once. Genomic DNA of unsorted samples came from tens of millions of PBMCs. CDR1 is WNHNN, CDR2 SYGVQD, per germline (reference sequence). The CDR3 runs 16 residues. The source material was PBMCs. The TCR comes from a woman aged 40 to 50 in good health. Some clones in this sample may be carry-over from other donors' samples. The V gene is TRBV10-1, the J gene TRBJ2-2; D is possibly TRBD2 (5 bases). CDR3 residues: CASSESTFSLTGELFF. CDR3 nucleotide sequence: TGCGCCAGCAGTGAGTCGACATTTAGCCTCACCGGGGAGCTATTTTTT.